These T cell receptor beta chains were read from a single sample in a study of cytomegalovirus exposure and HLA in healthy donors. Sequencing used immunoSEQ multiplex PCR; TCRdb keeps in-frame clones, though not all of them. This sample has 160,000 or so clones, with over 80% found just once. Material: PBMCs. Source of these receptors: a man aged 50 to 59 in good health and CMV-seropositive. Each CDR3 is given with its conserved first and last residue.

v_call	j_call	cdr3_aa
TRBV19	TRBJ1-2	CASSIQGVGYGYTF
TRBV6-5	TRBJ2-1	CASSAGLGAKGEQFF
TRBV2	TRBJ1-1	CASSRDTYSEAFF
TRBV5-6	TRBJ1-4	CASSLSGGLENEKLFF
TRBV5-4	TRBJ2-1	CASSLGGLAGDEQFF
TRBV5-1	TRBJ2-3	CASSLETSRTDTQYF
TRBV2	TRBJ2-5	CASSEALGGTQETQYF
TRBV6-6	TRBJ2-7	CASSQGQGSYEQYF
TRBV4-3	TRBJ2-7	CASSQSYRRQGVGYEQYF
TRBV2	TRBJ2-2	CASSGLAGGTGELFF
TRBV9	TRBJ2-3	CASSGSGTSTDTQYF
TRBV28	TRBJ1-3	CASSFDWEGGSGNTIYF
TRBV5-1	TRBJ2-3	CASSLGDSGGAPSTDTQYF
TRBV7-2	TRBJ1-5	CASSLVGQGHQPQHF
TRBV6-5	TRBJ2-7	CASSTPEGYEQYF
TRBV19	TRBJ1-2	CASSMEGSLDYGYTF
TRBV6-5	TRBJ2-7	CASRGTGSYEQYF
TRBV19	TRBJ2-1	CASSPSGDGPYNEQFF
TRBV10-3	TRBJ2-7	CAISESLGVTEQYF
TRBV9	TRBJ2-1	CASSVEVGGPRQFF
TRBV19	TRBJ2-1	CASSIVPGGRNEQFF
TRBV14	TRBJ1-4	CASSHRAGNEKLFF
TRBV27	TRBJ2-1	CASTQAGGTYNEQFF
TRBV6-5	TRBJ2-7	CASSYSTSGAYEQYF
TRBV30	TRBJ1-5	CAWGQTGQPQHF
TRBV10-3	TRBJ1-1	CASLGGTPNTEAFF
TRBV21-1	TRBJ2-7	CASSKHPNPTDYEQYF
TRBV7-9	TRBJ1-5	CASSPLGQAQHF
TRBV10-3	TRBJ2-7	CAIQTGSEQYF
TRBV11-2	TRBJ2-1	CASSTRTMGQFF
TRBV7-2	TRBJ2-5	CASSLDMRYQETQYF
TRBV7-6	TRBJ2-7	CASSATSPDYEQYF
TRBV19	TRBJ2-3	CASSMGQFGGDTQYF
TRBV4-1	TRBJ2-2	CASSHPGGRDTGELFF
TRBV5-1	TRBJ1-2	CASSIRRQDGYTF
TRBV19	TRBJ1-5	CASSIGGSNQPQHF
TRBV25-1	-	CASLPRLAELYEQYF
TRBV28	TRBJ1-5	CASSPWGQQVQPQHF
TRBV5-4	TRBJ1-4	CASSFEGTNEKLFF
TRBV7-9	TRBJ2-3	CASSFDLAALSTDTQYF
TRBV27	TRBJ2-1	CASSPSRDRVEFF
TRBV6-1	TRBJ2-3	CASSEGTGADTQYF
TRBV9	TRBJ2-7	CASSARDSNYEQYF
TRBV9	TRBJ1-5	CASSVEGASNQPQHF
TRBV30	TRBJ1-2	CAWSSNYGYTF
TRBV18	TRBJ2-7	CASSPSSYEQYF
TRBV7-2	TRBJ1-4	CASSFQGITEKLFF
TRBV10-3	TRBJ2-5	CAISEPGLAGAKTQYF
TRBV18	TRBJ2-5	CASSPGLEETQYF